This passage covers 32 T cell receptor beta chains from one sample sequenced in a study of T cell repertoires in cytomegalovirus infection. TCRdb reanalysed the reads using MiXCR and keeps one entry per CDR3 protein. The sample includes hundreds of thousands of distinct CDR3 sequences, more than 9% seen only once; the top ten take 3.5% to 4.5%. The sample consisted of PBMCs. These receptors all stem from a human donor in good health (CMV status not recorded). Some clones in this sample may be carry-over from other donors' samples.

This clonotype was seen repeatedly, ten times or more. This chain joins TRBV20-1 and TRBJ2-1, with 16 positions matching TRBD2. The CDR3 runs to 16 residues. Trimming at V came to 5 bases and at J to 9 bases, leaving 10 bases not matched to a gene. The V gene's germline CDR1 is DFQATT and CDR2 SNEGSKA (reference sequence). For the CDR3, the DNA is TGCAGTGCTGTCCCGGGACTAGCGGGAGGGCCAATTGAGCAGTTCTTC. Translated: CSAVPGLAGGPIEQFF.

This rearrangement joins TRBV30 to TRBJ2-3; 8 bases line up with TRBD2. Unmatched junction bases numbered 6, after V lost 1 base and J lost 0 bases. This CDR3 contains 16 residues. Germline lookup yields CDR1 GTSNPN and CDR2 SVGIG (reference sequence). For the CDR3, the DNA is TGTGCCTGGAGTGGATTTAGCGGGGCCAGCACAGATACGCAGTATTTT. Its translation is CAWSGFSGASTDTQYF.

This clonotype was picked up a small number of times. The chain couples TRBV20-1 to TRBJ2-2, with a tentative D call TRBD2 (5 bases). There are 15 residues in the CDR3. Trimming shortened V by 1 base and J by 4 bases, and 13 bases separated the two germline ends. Germline V gene lookup returns CDR1 DFQATT and CDR2 SNEGSKA (reference sequence). The CDR3 reads CSARALLASTGELFF. The CDR3 bases are TGCAGTGCTAGAGCCCTCCTAGCTTCCACCGGGGAGCTGTTTTTT.

This chain's CDR3 is CASSLTGQGAWETQYF. The CDR3 DNA sequence: TGTGCCAGCAGCTTAACCGGCCAGGGGGCATGGGAGACCCAGTACTTC. The gene calls are TRBV7-3 and TRBJ2-5; 8 bases are a match to TRBD1. Trimming cost V 0 bases and J 5 bases; bases outside gene matches: 8. Looked up from germline, CDR1 is SGHTA and CDR2 is FQGTGA. This CDR3 is built from 16 residues.

This clonotype turned up a few times. V is TRBV20-1 and J is TRBJ2-1; 7 bases match TRBD2. This CDR3 spans 17 amino acids. The trim removed 0 bases at V and 9 bases at J, leaving 17 bases unmatched. Per the germline V gene, CDR1 is DFQATT and CDR2 is SNEGSKA (reference sequence). The CDR3 loop reads CSARDKSGIGRAFEQFF. The CDR3 DNA reads TGCAGTGCTAGAGATAAATCAGGGATAGGGAGGGCCTTTGAGCAGTTCTTC.

V and J are TRBV27 and TRBJ2-3; D might be TRBD2 (7 bases). CDR1 is MNHEY and CDR2 is SMNVEV in the germline V gene (reference sequence). The V end lost 6 bases, the J end lost 3 bases, and 13 bases lay between the germline ends. This CDR3 has 14 residues. CDR3 amino acids: CASSMGGRTDTQYF. CDR3 coding DNA: TGTGCCAGCAGCATGGGGGGGCGAACAGATACGCAGTATTTT.

The chain is built from TRBV12-3 or TRBV12-4 and TRBJ2-7; TRBD2 aligns across 13 bases. The CDR3 loop spans 15 amino acids. J lost 3 bases, V lost 3 bases, and 2 bases had no gene match. The CDR3 DNA sequence: TGTGCCAGCAGTTTGAGACTAGCGGGGGGCTACGAGCAGTACTTC. Protein sequence: CASSLRLAGGYEQYF.

At least ten counts were recorded for this clonotype. The DNA for the CDR3 is TGTGCCAGCAGTCTAAGGGACTATGGCTACACCTTC. Translation: CASSLRDYGYTF. V usage is TRBV6-2 or TRBV6-3 and J usage is TRBJ1-2; D is uncertain. The CDR3 is 12 residues long. V gave up 5 bases and J gave up 3 bases, with 7 bases separating them. Germline CDR1 and CDR2: MNHEY and SVGEGT.

The table lists this clonotype with many counts. The chain is built from TRBV7-9 and TRBJ1-3, with no clear D. The V end was cut by 7 bases, the J end by 0 bases, with 13 bases between. CDR1 is SEHNR, CDR2 FQNEAQ, per germline (reference sequence). The CDR3 runs 15 residues. The CDR3 is CASTFREISGNTIYF. The DNA of the CDR3 is TGTGCCAGCACGTTTAGGGAGATCTCTGGAAACACCATATATTTT.

This clonotype was seen a handful of times. The chain is built from TRBV10-3 and TRBJ1-2, with unresolved D. Germline V lookup: CDR1 ENHRY, CDR2 SYGVKD. Trimming stripped 0 bases from V and 1 base from J, with 15 bases between. The CDR3 covers 17 residues. The CDR3 nucleotides are TGTGCCATCAGTGAGTCGGCGATCTTTCTACATAACTATGGCTACACCTTC. Residues: CAISESAIFLHNYGYTF.

The chain employs TRBV5-1 and TRBJ2-3; 10 positions agree with TRBD2. The length of the CDR3 is 16 residues. CDR1 is SGHRS and CDR2 is YFSETQ in the germline V gene. V lost 6 bases and J lost 0; bases outside the gene matches: 7. The CDR3 region is CASTMRLAGSTDTQYF. The CDR3 nucleotides read TGCGCCAGCACCATGAGACTAGCGGGCAGCACAGATACGCAGTATTTT.

This clonotype was found a few times. The chain links TRBV6-2 or TRBV6-3 to TRBJ2-7; D is possibly TRBD1 (6 bases). The CDR3 consists of 15 residues. From germline, CDR1 is MNHEY and CDR2 SVGEGT. Trimming removed 6 bases from V and 0 bases from J, with 15 bases in between. The CDR3 spells CASRRTATTSYEQYF. CDR3 bases: TGTGCCAGCAGAAGGACAGCTACTACCTCCTACGAGCAGTACTTC.

This clonotype showed up many times. The CDR3 region is CSVLAKNIQYF. The CDR3 bases are TGTTCGGTACTAGCCAAAAACATTCAGTACTTC. The rearrangement joins TRBV6-1 to TRBJ2-4; D remains ambiguous. Germline V gives CDR1 MNHNS, CDR2 SASEGT. The CDR3 extends over 11 amino acids.

This clonotype appeared many times. V gene TRBV28 combines with J gene TRBJ2-3, with D perhaps matching TRBD1 (6 bases). CDR1 and CDR2 from the germline V gene are MDHEN and SYDVKM. The V end was cut by 3 bases, the J end by 2 bases, with 12 bases between. This CDR3 has 15 amino acids. CDR3 amino acids: CASSFIQGNTDTQYF. CDR3 DNA sequence: TGTGCCAGCAGTTTTATCCAGGGGAACACAGATACGCAGTATTTT.

This chain joins TRBV7-6 and TRBJ1-1; TRBD1 aligns across 7 bases. The ends lost 3 bases at V and 8 bases at J; junction bases unmatched: 6. Germline V gives CDR1 SGHVS, CDR2 FNYEAQ. The CDR3 has 13 residues. The CDR3 region has the DNA TGTGCCAGCAGCTTGGGACAGCAAACAGAAGCTTTCTTT. Residues: CASSLGQQTEAFF. The whole variable domain, filled in from reference TRBV7-6 and TRBJ1-1, reads GAGVSQSPRYKVTKRGQDVALRCDPISGHVSLYWYRQALGQGPEFLTYFNYEAQQDKSGLPNDRFSAERPEGSISTLTIQRTEQRDSAMYRCASSLGQQTEAFFGQGTRLTVV.

V and J are TRBV12-3 or TRBV12-4 and TRBJ1-2; a possible D gene is TRBD1 (6 bases). Trimming cost V 2 bases and J 4 bases, with 11 bases left between them. This CDR3 region has 14 residues. Written as DNA, the CDR3 is TGTGCCAGCAGTTTAAGGGGACAAGGCTATGGCTACACCTTC. This gives the protein CASSLRGQGYGYTF.

The V call is TRBV6-5, the J call TRBJ1-1; 7 bases match TRBD1. CDR1 is MNHEY, CDR2 SVGAGI, per germline. The length of the CDR3 is 13 residues. V trimming: 7 bases; J trimming: 2 bases; junction bases outside the gene matches: 4. CDR3 nucleotide sequence: TGTGCCAGCAAGGGACAGATAAACACTGAAGCTTTCTTT. It encodes CASKGQINTEAFF.

The genes are TRBV30 and TRBJ1-1, with D possibly matching TRBD1 (6 bases). Trimming left V 0 bases short and J 12 bases short, with 11 bases between. Germline V gene data show CDR1 as GTSNPN and CDR2 as SVGIG (reference sequence). The CDR3 runs to 11 residues. The CDR3 DNA is TGTGCCTGGAGTGTAAAGGGGACAACTTTCTTT. This codes for CAWSVKGTTFF.

The sample holds many counts of this clonotype. V is TRBV6-2 or TRBV6-3 and J is TRBJ1-2; 7 bases match TRBD1. Germline V gene data show CDR1 as MNHEY and CDR2 as SVGEGT. The CDR3 is made up of 16 amino acids. V was pared by 0 bases and J by 5 bases, with 9 bases of the junction left unmatched. The CDR3 spells CASSYSIRDSFYGYTF. CDR3 nucleotide sequence: TGTGCCAGCAGTTACTCCATCCGGGACAGCTTTTATGGCTACACCTTC.

This clonotype was seen a handful of times. This chain joins TRBV6-1 and TRBJ2-5; the D is unclear. CDR1 and CDR2 (germline): MNHNS, SASEGT. This CDR3 has 14 residues. V was clipped by 3 bases and J by 1 base, with 9 bases between them. The CDR3 is CASSDSVPQETQYF. CDR3 nucleotides: TGTGCCAGCAGTGACTCGGTTCCCCAAGAGACCCAGTACTTC.

V and J are TRBV7-3 and TRBJ1-6; D might be TRBD1 (5 bases). V lost 2 bases to trimming and J lost 5 bases, with 13 bases between them. CDR1 SGHTA and CDR2 FQGTGA come from the germline V gene. This CDR3 has 16 amino acids. In DNA, the CDR3 is TGTGCCAGCAGCTTACGAGCGGGGGTGGATAATTCACCCCTCCACTTT. Translation gives CASSLRAGVDNSPLHF.

For this clonotype: Possible read error: a much larger clone is one base away. J is TRBJ2-2 and V is TRBV5-6; D gene unclear. V lost 5 bases and J lost 1, with 3 bases in between. The CDR3 loop spans 12 amino acids. Germline values: CDR1 SGHDT, CDR2 YYEEEE. The CDR3 nucleotides read TGTGCCAGCAGGCAGAACACCGGGGAGCTGTTTTTT. Residues: CASRQNTGELFF.

This clonotype was found many times. The chain combines TRBV12-3 or TRBV12-4 with TRBJ1-5; D unclear. Trimming removed 7 bases at V and 6 bases at J, with 13 bases between. The CDR3 contains 13 residues. The chain's CDR3 is CASTMGRVQPQHF. CDR3 nucleotide sequence: TGTGCCAGCACCATGGGTAGGGTTCAGCCCCAGCATTTT.

This clonotype was found a few times. This rearrangement joins TRBV6-2 or TRBV6-3 to TRBJ1-6; no clear D. The CDR3 has 14 amino acids. The germline V gene encodes CDR1 MNHEY and CDR2 SVGEGT. Trimming left V 2 bases short and J 8 bases short, with 10 bases between. Written as DNA, the CDR3 is TGTGCCAGCAGTTACGGAGAATATGATTCACCCCTCCACTTT. Protein product: CASSYGEYDSPLHF.

This clonotype has a handful of counts. V usage is TRBV6-2 or TRBV6-3 and J usage is TRBJ2-7; TRBD2 matches 7 bases. The V segment lost 6 bases and the J segment 3 bases; nucleotides outside the gene matches: 8. Germline CDR1 MNHEY, CDR2 SVGEGT. This CDR3 region has 14 residues. CDR3 nucleotide sequence: TGTGCCAGCAGCAGTACTAGCGATAACTACGAGCAGTACTTC. Translating gives CASSSTSDNYEQYF.

V gene TRBV30 combines with J gene TRBJ2-7; no clear D. V gave up 1 base and J gave up 5 bases, with 6 bases separating them. The CDR3 is 11 residues long. Germline CDR1 is GTSNPN and CDR2 is SVGIG (reference sequence). CDR3 in amino acids: CAWSARNEQYF. The CDR3, as DNA: TGTGCCTGGAGTGCCCGTAACGAGCAGTACTTC.

The V call is TRBV5-6, the J call TRBJ2-7; the D is unclear. This CDR3 has 11 residues. Germline CDR1 reads SGHDT; CDR2 reads YYEEEE. V gave up 0 bases and J gave up 13 bases, with 11 bases separating them. The CDR3, as DNA: TGTGCCAGCAGCTTGGGCGCGAGGATCTACTTC. This translates into CASSLGARIYF.

This clonotype has a count of ten or more. The rearrangement links TRBV4-3 to TRBJ2-1; a weak D match, TRBD1 (6 bases). This CDR3 is built from 15 residues. The V gene's germline CDR1 is LGHNA and CDR2 YSLEER. V dropped 0 bases and J dropped 12 bases, with 18 bases sitting between them. CDR3 sequence reads: CASSQELNTGSRQFF. CDR3 nucleotide sequence: TGCGCCAGCAGCCAAGAACTGAACACAGGGTCGCGGCAGTTCTTC.

The V call is TRBV6-5, the J call TRBJ2-7, with D maybe TRBD1 (6 bases). The CDR3 is 16 residues long. Germline CDR1 and CDR2: MNHEY and SVGAGI. Deletions cut 5 bases from V and 3 bases from J, with 20 bases between. In nucleotides, the CDR3 is TGTGCCAGCAGTAAAAAAACAGGGTGGGCTGGCTACGAGCAGTACTTC. It translates to CASSKKTGWAGYEQYF.

The table lists this clonotype with many counts. The chain recombines TRBV11-3 with TRBJ2-7, with unresolved D. CDR1 and CDR2 (germline): SGHNT, YENEEA. The V gene lost 7 bases and the J gene lost 3 bases, with 13 bases spanning the gap. The CDR3 extends over 13 amino acids. DNA of the CDR3: TGTGCCAGCAACCCCTGGCCCTGCTACGAGCAGTACTTC. It codes for CASNPWPCYEQYF.

The chain recombines TRBV20-1 with TRBJ1-1; tentative D call: TRBD1 (6 bases). The CDR3 has 14 residues. V lost 1 base to trimming and J lost 1 base, with 10 bases between them. CDR1 DFQATT and CDR2 SNEGSKA come from the germline V gene (reference sequence). CDR3 residues: CSARGGGGNTEAFF. CDR3 coding DNA: TGCAGTGCTAGAGGGGGAGGGGGGAACACTGAAGCTTTCTTT.

This chain joins TRBV20-1 and TRBJ2-3; D is perhaps TRBD2 (7 bases). The CDR3 has 13 residues. Germline V gives CDR1 DFQATT, CDR2 SNEGSKA (reference sequence). The CDR3 DNA reads TGCAGCTTTAGGGCGGGGGCGGGGGATACGCAGTATTTT. Translation: CSFRAGAGDTQYF.